The TCR beta chain under discussion was sequenced for a study of shared clonotypes between healthy human individuals. Overall study: CD4 naive and CD4 memory each took three plates per donor, while CD8 naive took two and CD8 memory one.

An assay was performed, and its level was deep. TCRdb keeps only in-frame clones here, not all; method: immunoSEQ multiplex PCR. The table includes around 1,900,000 clones, around 95% detected once. V gave up 3 bases and J gave up 1 base; unmatched junction bases: 5. Germline CDR1 is MGHDK and CDR2 is SYGVNS. The CDR3 contains 15 residues. CD45RO negativity and positive selection for CCR7 defined naive CD8 cells, a population that excluded terminally differentiated effector memory CD45RA+ cells. Donors had no recently reported acute infections or vaccinations and were HIV-negative. Study-wide points: Sharing across a handful of donors was seen in around 5.1% of naive CD4 clonotypes.

In regard to this clone: What it binds is unknown.

The specimen was naive CD8+ T cells from PBMCs. The chain is built from TRBV25-1 and TRBJ2-7, with 8 positions matching TRBD1. The clonotype comes from a man aged 18 to 30 in good health. Some clones in this sample may be carry-over from other donors' samples. As DNA, the CDR3 is TGTGCCAGCAGTGACGGACAGGGCCGATCCTACGAGCAGTACTTC. Translating gives CASSDGQGRSYEQYF.